This record looks at one T cell receptor beta chain sequence and its context. Its antigen is unidentified. The data were obtained in a study of cytomegalovirus exposure and HLA in healthy donors. The study, taken as a whole, reports: The study reported that TCR beta sequences accurately predicted HLA-A and HLA-B alleles in most subjects. Per a later analysis, about 17,000 TCR beta sequences showed association with HLA alleles at 0.05 false discovery rate. One cluster of highly shared sequence variants probably arose as a sequencing artifact. About 87% or about 30% of the time was how often most TCR beta V segments were productive, according to an earlier analysis.

PCR primers comprised 60 Vbeta and 13 Jbeta primers. Clones were sequenced by immunoSEQ multiplex PCR, and TCRdb holds only the in-frame ones, with some missing. The repertoire holds about 170,000 clones, with approximately 71% as singletons. Looked up from germline, CDR1 is DFQATT and CDR2 is SNEGSKA (reference sequence). CDR3 length: 11 amino acids. V was clipped by 0 bases and J by 8 bases, with 5 bases between them. The material sequenced was PBMCs. This receptor was identified in a woman under 30 in good health and CMV-seropositive. The rearrangement links TRBV20-1 to TRBJ2-1, with unresolved D. The CDR3 DNA reads TGCAGTGCTAGAGAGGGCGATGAGCAGTTCTTC. This gives the protein CSAREGDEQFF.